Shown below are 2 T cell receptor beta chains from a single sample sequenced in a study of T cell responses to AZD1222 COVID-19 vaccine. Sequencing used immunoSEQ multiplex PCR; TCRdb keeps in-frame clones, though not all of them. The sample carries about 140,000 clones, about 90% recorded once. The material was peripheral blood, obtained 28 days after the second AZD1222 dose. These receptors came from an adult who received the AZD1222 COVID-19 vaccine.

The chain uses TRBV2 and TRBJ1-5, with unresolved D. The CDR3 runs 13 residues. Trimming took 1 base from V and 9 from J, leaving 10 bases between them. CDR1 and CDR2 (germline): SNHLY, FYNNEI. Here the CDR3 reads CASSEGPMGPQHF. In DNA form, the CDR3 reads TGTGCCAGCAGTGAAGGGCCCATGGGGCCCCAGCATTTT.

CDR3 in amino acids: CASSLGNGGAEAFF. CDR3 coding DNA: TGCGCCAGCAGCTTGGGGAATGGTGGAGCTGAAGCTTTCTTT. This rearrangement joins TRBV5-1 to TRBJ1-1; D is unresolved. The germline V gene has CDR1 SGHRS and CDR2 YFSETQ. The length of the CDR3 is 14 residues. Trimming shortened V by 0 bases and J by 6 bases, and 12 bases separated the two germline ends.